What follows describes a single T cell receptor beta chain. The sample is drawn from a study of blood T cell repertoires in COVID-19. Study-wide background: Donors in the United States, Italy and Spain gave samples during acute or convalescent COVID-19. PBMCs, B-cell-depleted T cells, or T cells provided the cDNA or gDNA that made up the material.

Per the original data handling: Estimation of nucleated cell counts was performed using reference gene primer amplification. Generated by immunoSEQ multiplex PCR, the TCRdb table keeps only in-frame clones and is missing some. D and trimming come from the DNA, and the V and J calls and clone size come from that table. The table records approximately 120,000 clones, roughly 86% of them present only once. Germline CDR1 and CDR2: LNHDA and SQIVND (reference sequence). V was cut by 6 bases and J by 4 bases, with 21 bases left in between. CDR3 length equals 16 residues. This rearrangement joins TRBV19 to TRBJ1-2, with D perhaps TRBD1 (6 bases). This clonotype was sampled from a woman aged 50 to 60 who had recovered from COVID-19. The specimen sequenced was peripheral blood. In DNA, the CDR3 is TGTGCCAGTAGGGTTTTTGGGACCGGGACACTCTATGGCTACACCTTC. This codes for CASRVFGTGTLYGYTF.